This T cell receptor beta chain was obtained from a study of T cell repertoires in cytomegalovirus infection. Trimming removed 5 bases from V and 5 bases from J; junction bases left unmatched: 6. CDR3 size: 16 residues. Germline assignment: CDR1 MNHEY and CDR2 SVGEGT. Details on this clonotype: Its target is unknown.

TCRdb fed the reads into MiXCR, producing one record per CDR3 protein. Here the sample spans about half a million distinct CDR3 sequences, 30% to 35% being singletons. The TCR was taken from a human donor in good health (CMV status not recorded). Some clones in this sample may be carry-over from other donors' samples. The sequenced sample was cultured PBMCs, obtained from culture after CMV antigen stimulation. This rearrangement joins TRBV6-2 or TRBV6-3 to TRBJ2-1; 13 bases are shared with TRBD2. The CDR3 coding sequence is TGTGCCAGCAGTACCGTCACTAGCGGGAGGGACAATGAGCAGTTCTTC. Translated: CASSTVTSGRDNEQFF.